This entry is about one T cell receptor beta chain. Its antigen remains unidentified. The data are from a study of identifying expanded T cells in peripheral blood. Whole-study results and caveats: Variance in clone template counts between approximately 2-week samples significantly increased with total template count across all healthy donors. Roughly 1.2 clones differed between technical replicates, versus roughly 16 and 20 over time.

Healthy donors had no documented immune events, such as infections, while sampled. CDR3 size: 11 residues. V lost 4 bases, J lost 3 bases, and 3 bases lay in between. CDR1 is SGHNT, CDR2 YENEEA, per germline. Clones were sequenced by immunoSEQ multiplex PCR, and TCRdb holds only the in-frame ones, with some missing. This sample has 70,000 to 100,000 clones, with 85% to 90% found just once. The TCR sequence derives from a person aged 18-70 years in good health. The sequencing input was blood. This sequence joins TRBV11-3 and TRBJ2-5; no definite D call. CDR3 bases: TGTGCCAGCAGCTATGAAGAGACCCAGTACTTC. Translated: CASSYEETQYF.